The TCR beta chain under discussion was sequenced for a study of cytomegalovirus exposure and HLA in healthy donors. Use of 60 Vbeta and 13 Jbeta primers characterized the PCR. The protocol was immunoSEQ multiplex PCR, while the TCRdb copy is restricted to in-frame clones and leaves out a portion. The repertoire holds approximately 140,000 clones, with 70% to 90% as singletons. V lost 0 bases and J lost 1; bases outside the gene matches: 7. Germline V gene sequence: CDR1 SGHTS, CDR2 YDEGEE. CDR3 length: 17 residues. The source of this sequence is a woman between 35 and 50 years old in good health and CMV-seropositive. Specimen: PBMCs. This sequence joins TRBV5-8 and TRBJ2-4; 7 bases are a match to TRBD2. The CDR3 reads CASSLVGGGVAKNIQYF. The DNA for the CDR3 is TGTGCCAGCAGCTTGGTCGGCGGGGGTGTTGCCAAAAACATTCAGTACTTC.